These 2 T cell receptor beta chains were sequenced from one sample in a study of blood T cell repertoires in COVID-19. Profiling relied on immunoSEQ multiplex PCR, and the TCRdb table lists in-frame clones only, not all of them. The data hold over 200,000 clones, with 85% to 90% observed a single time. The sequenced sample consisted of PBMCs or T cells enriched from blood (not recorded which). The receptors stem from a man younger than 35 who had recovered from COVID-19.

The V gene is TRBV12-3 or TRBV12-4, the J gene TRBJ2-7; D remains ambiguous. This CDR3 comprises 12 residues. The V end was cut by 1 base, the J end by 9 bases, with 10 bases between. The CDR3 reads CASSLGQVGQYF. The CDR3 DNA follows: TGTGCCAGCAGTTTAGGGCAGGTCGGGCAGTACTTC.

This clone was seen only once. The CDR3 protein is CASSRDFYNEQFF. CDR3 nucleotide sequence: TGCGCCAGCAGCAGGGATTTCTACAATGAGCAGTTCTTC. The chain joins TRBV10-1 to TRBJ2-1; tentatively, D is TRBD1 (5 bases). The CDR3 loop spans 13 amino acids. V gave up 6 bases and J gave up 3 bases, with 9 bases separating them. In germline, CDR1 is WNHNN, CDR2 SYGVQD (reference sequence).